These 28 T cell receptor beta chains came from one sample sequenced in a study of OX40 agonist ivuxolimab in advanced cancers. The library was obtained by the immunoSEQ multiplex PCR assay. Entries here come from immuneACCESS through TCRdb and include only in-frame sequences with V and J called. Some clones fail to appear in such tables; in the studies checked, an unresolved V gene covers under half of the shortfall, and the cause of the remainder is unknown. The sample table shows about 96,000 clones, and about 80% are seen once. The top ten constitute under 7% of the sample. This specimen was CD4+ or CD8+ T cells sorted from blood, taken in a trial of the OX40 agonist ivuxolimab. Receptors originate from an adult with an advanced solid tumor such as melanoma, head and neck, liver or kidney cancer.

CDR3: CASSFARPYNEQFF. The CDR3 DNA follows: TGCGCCAGCAGCTTTGCTAGACCCTACAATGAGCAGTTCTTC. J is TRBJ2-1 and V is TRBV5-1; D uncertain. This CDR3 has 14 amino acids. Per germline, CDR1 SGHRS and CDR2 YFSETQ. Trimming shortened V by 2 bases and J by 2 bases, and 8 bases separated the two germline ends.

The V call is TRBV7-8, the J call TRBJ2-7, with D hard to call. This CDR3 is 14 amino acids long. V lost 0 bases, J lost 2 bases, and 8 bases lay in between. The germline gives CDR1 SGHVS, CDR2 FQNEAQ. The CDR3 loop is CASSLAGPPYEQYF. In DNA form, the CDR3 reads TGTGCCAGCAGCTTAGCAGGGCCCCCCTACGAGCAGTACTTC.

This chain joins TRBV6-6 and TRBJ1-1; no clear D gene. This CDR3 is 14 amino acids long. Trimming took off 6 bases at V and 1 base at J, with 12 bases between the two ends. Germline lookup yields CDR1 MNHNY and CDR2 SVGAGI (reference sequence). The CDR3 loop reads CASRLPGQNTEAFF. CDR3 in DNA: TGTGCCAGCAGGCTCCCGGGCCAGAACACTGAAGCTTTCTTT.

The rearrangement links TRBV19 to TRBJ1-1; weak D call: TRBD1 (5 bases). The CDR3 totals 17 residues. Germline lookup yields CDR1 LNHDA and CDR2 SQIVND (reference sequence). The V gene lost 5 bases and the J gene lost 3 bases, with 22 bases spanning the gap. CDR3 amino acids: CASSPPGAGERYTEAFF. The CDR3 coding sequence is TGTGCCAGTAGTCCCCCCGGGGCCGGGGAGAGGTACACTGAAGCTTTCTTT.

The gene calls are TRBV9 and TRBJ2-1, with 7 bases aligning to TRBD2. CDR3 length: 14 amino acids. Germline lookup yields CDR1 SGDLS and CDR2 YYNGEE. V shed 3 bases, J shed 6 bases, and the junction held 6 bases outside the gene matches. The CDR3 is CASSAGTTVNEQFF. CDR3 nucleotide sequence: TGTGCCAGCAGCGCCGGGACTACCGTCAATGAGCAGTTCTTC.

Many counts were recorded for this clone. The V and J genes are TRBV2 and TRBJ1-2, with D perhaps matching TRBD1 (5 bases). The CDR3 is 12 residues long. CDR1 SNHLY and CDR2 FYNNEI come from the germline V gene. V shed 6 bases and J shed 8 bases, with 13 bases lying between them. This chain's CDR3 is CASRGRAPGYTF. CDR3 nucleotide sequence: TGTGCCAGCAGAGGCAGGGCTCCCGGCTACACCTTC.

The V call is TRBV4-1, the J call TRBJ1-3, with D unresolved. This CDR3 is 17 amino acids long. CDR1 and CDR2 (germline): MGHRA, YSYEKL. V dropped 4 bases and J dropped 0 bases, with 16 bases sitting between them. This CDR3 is CASSPDLESFSGNTIYF. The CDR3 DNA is TGCGCCAGCAGCCCTGATTTGGAGAGCTTCTCTGGAAACACCATATATTTT.

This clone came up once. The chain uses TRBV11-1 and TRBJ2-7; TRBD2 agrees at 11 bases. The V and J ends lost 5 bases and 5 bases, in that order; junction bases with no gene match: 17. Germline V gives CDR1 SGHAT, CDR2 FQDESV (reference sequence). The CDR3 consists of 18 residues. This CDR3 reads CASSRVRGSLAGVDEQYF. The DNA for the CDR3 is TGTGCCAGCAGCCGGGTCAGGGGTTCACTAGCGGGAGTGGACGAGCAGTACTTC. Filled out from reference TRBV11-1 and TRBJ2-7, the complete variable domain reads EAEVAQSPRYKITEKSQAVAFWCDPISGHATLYWYRQILGQGPELLVQFQDESVVDDSQLPKDRFSAERLKGVDSTLKIQPAELGDSAMYLCASSRVRGSLAGVDEQYFGPGTRLTVT.

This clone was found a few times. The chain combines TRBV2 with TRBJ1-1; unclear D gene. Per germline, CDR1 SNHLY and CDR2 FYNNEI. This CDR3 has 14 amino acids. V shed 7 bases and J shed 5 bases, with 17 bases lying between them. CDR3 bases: TGTGCCAGCATTACGACAAGGTTGGGGACTGAAGCTTTCTTT. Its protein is CASITTRLGTEAFF.

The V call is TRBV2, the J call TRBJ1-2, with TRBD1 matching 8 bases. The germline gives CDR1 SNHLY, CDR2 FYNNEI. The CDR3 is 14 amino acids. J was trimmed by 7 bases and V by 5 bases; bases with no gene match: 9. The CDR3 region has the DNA TGTGCCAGCAGTCCCTCGACAGGGGCAAGTGGCTACACCTTC. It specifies CASSPSTGASGYTF.

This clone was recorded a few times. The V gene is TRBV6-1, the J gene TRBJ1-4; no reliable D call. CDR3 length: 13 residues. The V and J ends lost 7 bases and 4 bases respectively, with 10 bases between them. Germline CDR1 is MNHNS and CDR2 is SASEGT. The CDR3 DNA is TGTGCCAGCAACGACCGGCTTAATGAAAAACTGTTTTTT. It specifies CASNDRLNEKLFF.

The CDR3 nucleotides read TGCAGCGTGGCCCTCCGGGACAGGGGAAGAGACACTGAAGCTTTCTTT. Protein product: CSVALRDRGRDTEAFF. The chain has TRBV29-1 and TRBJ1-1; TRBD1 matches 10 bases. Per the germline V gene, CDR1 is SQVTM and CDR2 is ANQGSEA. This CDR3 contains 16 residues. V shed 6 bases and J 3 bases; nucleotides not matched to a gene: 13.

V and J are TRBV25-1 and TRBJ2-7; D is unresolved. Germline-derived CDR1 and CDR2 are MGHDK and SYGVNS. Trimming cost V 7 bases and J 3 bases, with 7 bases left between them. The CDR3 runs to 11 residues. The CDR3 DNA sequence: TGTGCCAGCAAGAGATACTACGAGCAGTACTTC. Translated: CASKRYYEQYF.

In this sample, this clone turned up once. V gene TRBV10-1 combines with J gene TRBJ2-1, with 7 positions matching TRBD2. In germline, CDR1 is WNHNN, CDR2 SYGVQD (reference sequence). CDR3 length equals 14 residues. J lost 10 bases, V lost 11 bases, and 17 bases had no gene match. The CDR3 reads CAGPRPGGNMEQFF. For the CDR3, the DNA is TGCGCCGGGCCCAGACCCGGGGGGAATATGGAGCAGTTCTTC.

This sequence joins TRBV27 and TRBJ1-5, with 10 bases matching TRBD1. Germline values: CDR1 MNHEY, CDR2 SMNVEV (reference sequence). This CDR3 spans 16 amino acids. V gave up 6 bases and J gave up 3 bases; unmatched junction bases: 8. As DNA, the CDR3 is TGTGCCAGCAGCTCCGGGACAGGGGCATCCAATCAGCCCCAGCATTTT. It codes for CASSSGTGASNQPQHF.

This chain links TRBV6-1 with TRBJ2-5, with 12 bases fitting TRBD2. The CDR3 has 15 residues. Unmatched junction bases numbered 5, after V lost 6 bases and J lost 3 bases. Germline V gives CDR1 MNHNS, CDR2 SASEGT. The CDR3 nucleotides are TGTGCCAGCAGAACTAGCGGGAGGCCGGAAGAGACCCAGTACTTC. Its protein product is CASRTSGRPEETQYF.

The CDR3 spells CASSLGTLAYEQYF. CDR3 bases: TGTGCCAGCAGCCTAGGGACTCTGGCCTACGAGCAGTACTTC. V and J are TRBV7-9 and TRBJ2-7; perhaps TRBD2 as D (6 bases). Germline V CDR1 and CDR2: SEHNR, FQNEAQ (reference sequence). Trimming took off 5 bases at V and 2 bases at J, with 13 bases between the two ends. The CDR3 covers 14 residues.

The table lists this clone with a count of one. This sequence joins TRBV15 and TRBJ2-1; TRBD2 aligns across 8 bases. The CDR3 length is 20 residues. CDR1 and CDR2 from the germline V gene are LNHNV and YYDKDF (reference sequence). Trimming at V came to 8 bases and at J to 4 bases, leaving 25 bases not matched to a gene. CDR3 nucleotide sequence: TGTGCCACCTTTGGGTCCACCTCGAGGCGGCGGGGGGTAGTGTACAATGAGCAGTTCTTC. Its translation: CATFGSTSRRRGVVYNEQFF.

CDR3 in amino acids: CASSLVDRTYEQYF. The CDR3 bases are TGTGCCAGCAGCTTAGTGGACAGGACCTACGAGCAGTACTTC. The rearrangement joins TRBV7-2 to TRBJ2-5; 7 nucleotides agree with TRBD1. The end of the DNA aligns better with TRBJ2-7, so the J call may be wrong. Per germline, CDR1 SGHTA and CDR2 FQGNSA. CDR3 length equals 14 residues.

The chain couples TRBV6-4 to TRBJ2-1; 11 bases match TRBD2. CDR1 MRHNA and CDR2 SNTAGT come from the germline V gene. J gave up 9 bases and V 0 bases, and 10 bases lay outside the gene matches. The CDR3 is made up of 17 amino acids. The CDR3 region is CASSDSSLAGGPLEQFF. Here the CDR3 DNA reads TGTGCCAGCAGTGACTCTTCTTTAGCGGGGGGGCCCCTTGAGCAGTTCTTC.

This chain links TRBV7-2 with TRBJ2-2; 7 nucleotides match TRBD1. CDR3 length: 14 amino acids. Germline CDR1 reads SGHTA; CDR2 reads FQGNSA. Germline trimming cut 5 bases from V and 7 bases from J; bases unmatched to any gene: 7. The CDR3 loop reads CASSLDRTNGELFF. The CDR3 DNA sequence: TGTGCCAGCAGCCTGGACAGGACGAACGGGGAGCTGTTTTTT.

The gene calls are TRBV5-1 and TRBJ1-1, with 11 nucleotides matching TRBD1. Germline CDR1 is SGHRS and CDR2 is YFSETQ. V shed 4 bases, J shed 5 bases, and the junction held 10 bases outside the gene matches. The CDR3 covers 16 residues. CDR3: CASSPRTGGAWTEAFF. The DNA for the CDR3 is TGCGCCAGCAGCCCGCGGACAGGGGGCGCGTGGACTGAAGCTTTCTTT.

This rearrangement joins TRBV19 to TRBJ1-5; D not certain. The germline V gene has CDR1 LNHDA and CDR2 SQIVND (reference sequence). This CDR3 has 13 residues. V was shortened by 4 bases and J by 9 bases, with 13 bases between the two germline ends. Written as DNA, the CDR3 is TGTGCCAGTAGTAGCCGGGCCTCGTGGCCCCAGCATTTT. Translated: CASSSRASWPQHF.

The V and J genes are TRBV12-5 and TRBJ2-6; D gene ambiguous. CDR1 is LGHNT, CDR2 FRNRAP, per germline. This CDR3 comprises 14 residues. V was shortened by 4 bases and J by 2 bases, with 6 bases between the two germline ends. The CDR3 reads CASGSRPGANVLTF. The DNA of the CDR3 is TGTGCTAGTGGTTCCCGGCCTGGGGCCAACGTCCTGACTTTC.

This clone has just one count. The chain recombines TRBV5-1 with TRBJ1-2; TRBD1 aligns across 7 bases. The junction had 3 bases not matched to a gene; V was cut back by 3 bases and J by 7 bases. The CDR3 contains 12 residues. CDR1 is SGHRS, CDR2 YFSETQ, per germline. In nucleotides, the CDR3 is TGCGCCAGCAGCTCCGACAGGGTTGGCTACACCTTC. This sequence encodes CASSSDRVGYTF.

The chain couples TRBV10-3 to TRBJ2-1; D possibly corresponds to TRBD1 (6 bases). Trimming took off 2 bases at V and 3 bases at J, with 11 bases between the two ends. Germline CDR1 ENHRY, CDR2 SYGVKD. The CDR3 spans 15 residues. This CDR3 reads CAISETTGSYNEQFF. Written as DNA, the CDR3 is TGTGCCATCAGTGAGACCACAGGGAGCTACAATGAGCAGTTCTTC.

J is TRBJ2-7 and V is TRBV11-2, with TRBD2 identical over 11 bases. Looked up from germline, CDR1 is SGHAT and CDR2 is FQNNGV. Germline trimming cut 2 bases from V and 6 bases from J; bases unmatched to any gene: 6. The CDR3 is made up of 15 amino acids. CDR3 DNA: TGTGCCAGCAGCTTAAATAGCGGGAGGGCGGGCGAGCAGTACTTC. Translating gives CASSLNSGRAGEQYF.

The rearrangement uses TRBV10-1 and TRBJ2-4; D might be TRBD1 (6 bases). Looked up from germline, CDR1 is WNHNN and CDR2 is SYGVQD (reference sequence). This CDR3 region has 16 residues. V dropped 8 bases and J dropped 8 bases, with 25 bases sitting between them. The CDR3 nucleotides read TGCGCCAGCTCCCTCCCCTGGCAGCCTAAGGGGGACATTCAGTACTTC. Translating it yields CASSLPWQPKGDIQYF.